This TCR beta chain was sequenced during a study of cytomegalovirus exposure and HLA in healthy donors. As for the study in general: A data release that came early held approximately 85 million unique TCRs from HLA-typed donors.

Primers included in the PCR were 60 Vbeta and 13 Jbeta primers. Sequencing was performed with immunoSEQ multiplex PCR; in TCRdb, only in-frame clones are kept and a portion is missing. The profile shows roughly 150,000 clones, approximately 86% of them singletons. The sample holds a few counts of this clone. Its target is unknown. J gave up 6 bases and V 3 bases, and 8 bases lay outside the gene matches. This CDR3 comprises 17 residues. Per germline, CDR1 SGHVS and CDR2 FNYEAQ. Broader study findings: Being productive about 90% or about 30% of the time was typical of most TCR beta V segments in an earlier analysis. Excluded: some indistinguishable V segments such as TRBV6-2 and TRBV6-3. Reported performance of the classifier showed diagnosis of cytomegalovirus status with high specificity and sensitivity.

The sequence came from a woman aged 50 to 60 in good health and CMV-seropositive. The V gene is TRBV7-6, the J gene TRBJ2-3; 14 bases match TRBD2. The source material was PBMCs. For the CDR3, the DNA is TGTGCCAGCAGCTTGTTGACTAGCGGGGGGGCCGGGGATACGCAGTATTTT. Protein product: CASSLLTSGGAGDTQYF.